The rows below give T cell receptor beta chains drawn from one sample of a study of sequential checkpoint blockade in melanoma. Repertoires were generated with immunoSEQ multiplex PCR, while TCRdb's copy carries only in-frame clones and drops some. The sample lists about 15,000 clones, more than 65% occurring once. Sequences were derived from CD8+ T cells sorted from blood (inferred from file names), sampled from a patient given nivolumab and ipilimumab in sequence. Receptor source: a human donor with melanoma. The CDR3 runs from the conserved cysteine through the conserved F or W. D genes are given only for firm matches. Clone size is not always given. Where it is, it says once, few, many or a class for expanded clones.

V gene	J gene	clone size	D gene	CDR3 DNA	CDR3 protein
TRBV6-4	TRBJ2-3	-	TRBD2	TGTGCCAGCAGAGAGGCGGGGGGTCCCACAGATACGCAGTATTTT	CASREAGGPTDTQYF
TRBV5-6	TRBJ2-1	-	-	TGTGCCAGCAGCTTGGCTCCACTTGAGCAGTTCTTC	CASSLAPLEQFF
TRBV7-2	TRBJ2-5	-	-	TGTGCCAGCAGCTTGCAGGGTTTCCTCAACGCCCAGACCCAAGAGACCCAGTACTTC	CASSLQGFLNAQTQETQYF
TRBV19	TRBJ2-7	once	-	TGTGCCAGTAGAGAGATAGCGGATCACCTACGGGAGCAGTACTTC	CASREIADHLREQYF
TRBV4-3	TRBJ1-1	-	TRBD1	TGCGCCAGCAGCCAGAAACAGGGGGCTGAAGCTTTCTTT	CASSQKQGAEAFF
TRBV10-1	TRBJ2-5	once	TRBD2	TGCGCCAGCAGTGAGTCGGTCGTCGCGGGAGTAGGGACCCAGTACTTC	CASSESVVAGVGTQYF
TRBV19	TRBJ1-1	few	-	TGTGCCAGTACCAGAGACAGGCGCACTGATATGAACACTGAAGCTTTCTTT	CASTRDRRTDMNTEAFF
TRBV2	TRBJ1-1	once	-	TGTGCCAGCAGTGAGGGCGCGGGGCTGATTGGGCTGGATGAAGCTTTCTTT	CASSEGAGLIGLDEAFF
TRBV27	TRBJ2-7	few	-	TGTGCCAGCAGTTTTTCATCGGGCAGGGCGAGGTGGGAGCAGTACTTC	CASSFSSGRARWEQYF
TRBV6-6	TRBJ2-5	-	-	TGTGCCAGCACGACGGGTCGGGTAGTAGAGACCCAGTACTTC	CASTTGRVVETQYF
TRBV5-4	TRBJ2-3	-	-	TGTGCCAGCAGCCCTCCGGGGAGCACAGATACGCAGTATTTT	CASSPPGSTDTQYF
TRBV13	TRBJ1-6	-	-	TGTGCCAGCAGCTTAGGACCAGGGAGGAATTCACCCCTCCACTTT	CASSLGPGRNSPLHF
TRBV6-5	TRBJ2-5	once	-	TGTGCCAGCAGTTACTCCCCGTCTCAAGAGACCCAGTACTTC	CASSYSPSQETQYF
TRBV7-9	TRBJ2-1	-	-	TGTGCCAGCAGCTTATCGCCGGCGGTTGAGCAGTTCTTC	CASSLSPAVEQFF
TRBV29-1	TRBJ2-7	-	TRBD2	TGCAGCGTTGAAGATTGGGAGGGGAATGCCTACGAGCAGTACTTC	CSVEDWEGNAYEQYF
TRBV6-6	TRBJ2-1	-	TRBD2	TGTGCCAGCAGTTTTAGCGGGGGGCGAAACAATGAGCAGTTCTTC	CASSFSGGRNNEQFF
TRBV7-9	TRBJ2-2	-	TRBD2	TGTGCCAGCAGCTTTCCAACTAGCGGGGCGAACACCGGGGAGCTGTTTTTT	CASSFPTSGANTGELFF
TRBV2	TRBJ2-3	once	TRBD1	TGTGCCAACCGACAGGGGCCATCTGGCACAGATACGCAGTATTTT	CANRQGPSGTDTQYF
TRBV25-1	TRBJ2-2	-	-	TGTGCCAGCAGTGACACAATCAGGGCGAACACCGGGGAGCTGTTTTTT	CASSDTIRANTGELFF